The 29 T cell receptor beta chains reported below all come from one sample, sequenced in a study of identical twins. TCRdb fed the 5' RACE reads into MiXCR, producing one record per CDR3 protein. The table has roughly 230,000 distinct CDR3 sequences, about 8.3% seen once. In addition, the sample was reused for a study of yellow fever vaccine responses in identical twins.

Sample: CD8+ T cells sorted from blood. The receptors stem from a woman under 30 in good health.

This clonotype has just a few counts. The chain carries TRBV7-9 and TRBJ1-2, with unresolved D. Germline CDR1 reads SEHNR; CDR2 reads FQNEAQ (reference sequence). There are 13 residues in the CDR3. V shed 4 bases and J shed 3 bases, with 9 bases lying between them. The CDR3 is CASSSAEDYGYTF. The DNA of the CDR3 is TGTGCCAGCAGCTCAGCAGAAGACTATGGCTACACCTTC.

The V and J genes are TRBV15 and TRBJ2-3; 10 bases map to TRBD2. This CDR3 has 18 residues. The germline CDR1 and CDR2 sequences are LNHNV and YYDKDF (reference sequence). V was clipped by 5 bases and J by 1 base; unmatched bases: 12. CDR3 sequence: CATSPRALAGVGTDTQYF. The CDR3 nucleotides are TGTGCCACCAGCCCCCGAGCCCTAGCGGGAGTGGGCACAGATACGCAGTATTTT.

This clonotype has ten or more counts. J is TRBJ2-1 and V is TRBV3-1; 8 bases are shared with TRBD2. V lost 9 bases to trimming and J lost 6 bases; unmatched junction nucleotides: 10. Per germline, CDR1 LGHDT and CDR2 YNNKEL (reference sequence). The CDR3 length is 14 residues. This chain's CDR3 is CASTGTRAANEQFF. The CDR3 DNA reads as TGTGCCAGTACCGGGACTAGAGCTGCCAATGAGCAGTTCTTC.

This clonotype was recorded many times. The chain combines TRBV4-1 with TRBJ2-7; D is uncertain. This CDR3 is 15 amino acids long. The V gene lost 1 base and the J gene lost 2 bases, with 12 bases spanning the gap. CDR1 and CDR2 (germline): MGHRA, YSYEKL. The CDR3 here is CASSQVKAPTYEQYF. CDR3 DNA sequence: TGCGCCAGCAGCCAAGTCAAAGCACCTACCTACGAGCAGTACTTC.

The genes are TRBV5-1 and TRBJ2-7; D is perhaps TRBD2 (5 bases). The CDR3 runs 17 residues. V lost 0 bases to trimming and J lost 5 bases, with 21 bases between them. Germline CDR1 SGHRS, CDR2 YFSETQ. The CDR3 DNA reads as TGCGCCAGCAGCTTGGAACCTGTCGGCCCCACGGGGAACGAGCAGTACTTC. Encoded protein: CASSLEPVGPTGNEQYF. Filled out from reference TRBV5-1 and TRBJ2-7, the complete variable domain reads KAGVTQTPRYLIKTRGQQVTLSCSPISGHRSVSWYQQTPGQGLQFLFEYFSETQRNKGNFPGRFSGRQFSNSRSEMNVSTLELGDSALYLCASSLEPVGPTGNEQYFGPGTRLTVT.

This clonotype was detected many times. This sequence joins TRBV29-1 and TRBJ2-3; TRBD2 agrees at 8 bases. Losses at the gene ends were 5 bases for V and 1 base for J; bases not matched to a gene: 5. Germline V CDR1 and CDR2: SQVTM, ANQGSEA. CDR3 length: 14 residues. CDR3 amino acids: CSVPTTSGTDTQYF. CDR3 coding DNA: TGCAGCGTTCCAACGACTAGCGGCACAGATACGCAGTATTTT.

This clonotype appeared a few times. The rearrangement links TRBV27 to TRBJ2-3, with a tentative D call TRBD2 (5 bases). The CDR3 contains 14 residues. Germline V gene data show CDR1 as MNHEY and CDR2 as SMNVEV (reference sequence). The V end lost 0 bases, the J end lost 4 bases, and 8 bases lay between the germline ends. CDR3 sequence (DNA): TGTGCCAGCAGTTTATCTCTAGCTCCAGATACGCAGTATTTT. Residues: CASSLSLAPDTQYF.

This clonotype was counted only a few times. The J gene is TRBJ2-7, the V gene TRBV5-6; D may be TRBD2 (6 bases). This CDR3 is 13 amino acids long. CDR1 is SGHDT and CDR2 is YYEEEE in the germline V gene. The germline V and J ends were trimmed by 4 bases and 3 bases, with 11 bases remaining between them. The CDR3 coding sequence is TGTGCCAGCAGCATCCGGGGGAACTACGAGCAGTACTTC. Its translation is CASSIRGNYEQYF.

This clonotype was seen at least ten times. V usage is TRBV5-1 and J usage is TRBJ1-1; the D gene is possibly TRBD1 (5 bases). Germline assignment: CDR1 SGHRS and CDR2 YFSETQ. The CDR3 runs to 13 residues. The V and J ends lost 3 bases and 3 bases respectively, with 9 bases between them. CDR3 nucleotides: TGCGCCAGCAGCTCTACAGGAGACACTGAAGCTTTCTTT. Its translation is CASSSTGDTEAFF.

This clonotype has just a few counts. The gene calls are TRBV12-3 or TRBV12-4 and TRBJ2-1, with 8 nucleotides matching TRBD2. The ends lost 3 bases at V and 0 bases at J; junction bases unmatched: 10. The CDR3 runs 18 residues. This chain's CDR3 is CASSFSAKRESSYNEQFF. The CDR3 DNA reads TGTGCCAGCAGTTTTAGCGCAAAGCGGGAGAGCTCCTACAATGAGCAGTTCTTC.

This clonotype was seen many times. The V and J genes are TRBV6-2 or TRBV6-3 and TRBJ2-1; no clear D. The CDR3 loop spans 12 amino acids. V dropped 6 bases and J dropped 9 bases, with 12 bases sitting between them. Germline CDR1 and CDR2: MNHEY and SVGEGT. The CDR3 nucleotides are TGTGCCAGCAGCCAAGTGTTTTTTGAGCAGTTCTTC. Its translation is CASSQVFFEQFF.

This chain links TRBV24-1 with TRBJ2-7, with 8 bases that match TRBD2. Germline lookup yields CDR1 KGHDR and CDR2 SFDVKD. J lost 5 bases, V lost 5 bases, and 10 bases had no gene match. This CDR3 has 15 residues. The CDR3: CATSGLRGGVDEQYF. Written as DNA, the CDR3 is TGTGCCACCAGTGGCTTACGGGGGGGCGTCGACGAGCAGTACTTC.

Many counts were recorded for this clonotype. The J gene is TRBJ2-1, the V gene TRBV3-1, with D possibly being TRBD2 (6 bases). From germline, CDR1 is LGHDT and CDR2 YNNKEL (reference sequence). Trimming cost V 1 base and J 0 bases, with 10 bases left between them. The CDR3 consists of 16 residues. CDR3 nucleotide sequence: TGTGCCAGCAGCCAAGCTTTCGGGAGCTCCTACAATGAGCAGTTCTTC. Protein: CASSQAFGSSYNEQFF.

Many counts were recorded for this clonotype. The rearrangement joins TRBV4-3 to TRBJ2-1, with 8 bases lining up with TRBD2. Trimming at V came to 0 bases and at J to 8 bases, leaving 9 bases not matched to a gene. This CDR3 is 16 amino acids long. Germline V gene data show CDR1 as LGHNA and CDR2 as YSLEER. The CDR3 protein is CASSQEAGGRNYEQFF. The CDR3 DNA follows: TGCGCCAGCAGCCAAGAGGCGGGAGGCCGTAACTATGAGCAGTTCTTC.

This clonotype was observed a few times. The chain carries TRBV20-1 and TRBJ2-7, with 7 bases aligning to TRBD1. CDR3 length: 14 residues. Germline CDR1 DFQATT, CDR2 SNEGSKA (reference sequence). V was clipped by 6 bases and J by 4 bases; unmatched bases: 12. CDR3 sequence (DNA): TGCAGTGCAGAAGCAACAGGGGTCACTTACGAGCAGTACTTC. The encoded protein is CSAEATGVTYEQYF.

This clonotype came up a few times. The chain recombines TRBV6-2 or TRBV6-3 with TRBJ2-7, with D perhaps matching TRBD1 or TRBD2 (5 bases each). The V and J ends lost 2 bases and 7 bases respectively, with 15 bases between them. The CDR3 consists of 14 residues. CDR1 and CDR2 from the germline V gene are MNHEY and SVGEGT. The CDR3 DNA sequence: TGTGCCAGCAGTTACCCCGGGACCGTCTGGGAGCAGTACTTC. As protein: CASSYPGTVWEQYF.

The sample holds a few counts of this clonotype. CDR3 coding DNA: TGTGCCAGCAGCTCGCACCACTTAGGGGAGGCGCTCCAAGAGACCCAGTACTTC. Residues: CASSSHHLGEALQETQYF. The chain is built from TRBV11-1 and TRBJ2-5; a possible D gene is TRBD2 (6 bases). Germline-derived CDR1 and CDR2 are SGHAT and FQDESV (reference sequence). V lost 4 bases, J lost 1 base, and 22 bases lay in between. The CDR3 sequence is 18 residues long.

In this sample, this clonotype turned up many times. The V call is TRBV12-3 or TRBV12-4, the J call TRBJ2-7; D perhaps matches TRBD1 (6 bases). V was trimmed by 0 bases and J by 3 bases, leaving 9 bases between them. This CDR3 region has 14 residues. Here the CDR3 DNA reads TGTGCCAGCAGTTTAGCCAGGGGTCTCTACGAGCAGTACTTC. Protein sequence: CASSLARGLYEQYF.

This clonotype has a count of ten or more. The J gene is TRBJ2-1, the V gene TRBV29-1; D not resolved. This CDR3 is 16 amino acids long. The germline gives CDR1 SQVTM, CDR2 ANQGSEA. The germline V and J ends were trimmed by 2 bases and 3 bases, with 17 bases remaining between them. CDR3 region: CSVEKNPGTYYNEQFF. The CDR3 nucleotides read TGCAGCGTTGAAAAAAACCCGGGCACCTACTACAATGAGCAGTTCTTC.

In its sample, this clonotype was seen a few times. V is TRBV14 and J is TRBJ2-3, with D possibly matching TRBD2 (6 bases). The germline V gene has CDR1 SGHDN and CDR2 FVKESK. V dropped 4 bases and J dropped 5 bases, with 10 bases sitting between them. The CDR3 runs 13 residues. The CDR3 sequence is CASSPTGGDTQYF. CDR3 coding DNA: TGTGCCAGCAGCCCCACCGGGGGAGATACGCAGTATTTT.

Many counts were recorded for this clonotype. The chain uses TRBV4-3 and TRBJ2-1; 9 bases map to TRBD1. V was pared by 1 base and J by 9 bases, with 10 bases of the junction left unmatched. Germline-derived CDR1 and CDR2 are LGHNA and YSLEER. This CDR3 contains 16 residues. Here the CDR3 reads CASSQATGTGFVEQFF. Here the CDR3 DNA reads TGCGCCAGCAGCCAAGCGACCGGGACAGGGTTTGTTGAGCAGTTCTTC.

There are many counts of this clonotype. Mismatch with germline at one junction end may stem from a read error. The chain links TRBV12-3 or TRBV12-4 to TRBJ2-2; D is undetermined. The CDR3 contains 13 residues. In nucleotides, the CDR3 is TGTGCCAGCAGTTTAGTCGCCACCGAGGAGCTGTTTTTT. Encoded protein: CASSLVATEELFF.

The table lists this clonotype with many counts. The rearrangement links TRBV5-1 to TRBJ1-1, with a possible D match to TRBD1 (6 bases). This CDR3 comprises 13 residues. The V end lost 2 bases, the J end lost 1 base, and 6 bases lay between the germline ends. Germline V lookup: CDR1 SGHRS, CDR2 YFSETQ. The CDR3 region is CASSLQGNTEAFF. CDR3 DNA: TGCGCCAGCAGCTTACAGGGGAACACTGAAGCTTTCTTT.

This clonotype occurred a few times. CDR3 DNA: TGTGCCATCCCCGCGGACCCGAACACCGGGGAGCTGTTTTTT. Protein: CAIPADPNTGELFF. The chain has TRBV10-3 and TRBJ2-2, with D hard to call. The CDR3 length is 14 residues. V was clipped by 8 bases and J by 0 bases, with 10 bases between them. The V gene's germline CDR1 is ENHRY and CDR2 SYGVKD.

CDR3 loop: CASSQGQGAEQYF. For the CDR3, the DNA is TGCGCCAGCAGCCAAGGACAGGGGGCCGAGCAGTACTTC. The chain links TRBV4-3 to TRBJ2-7; 10 positions agree with TRBD1. V was clipped by 1 base and J by 6 bases; unmatched bases: 0. The germline CDR1 and CDR2 sequences are LGHNA and YSLEER. This CDR3 contains 13 residues.

The table lists this clonotype with many counts. V and J are TRBV29-1 and TRBJ2-1; TRBD2 is a possible D gene (6 bases). Trimming removed 4 bases from V and 4 bases from J, with 11 bases in between. CDR3 length: 13 amino acids. Germline V gene data show CDR1 as SQVTM and CDR2 as ANQGSEA. The CDR3 nucleotides read TGCAGCGTTGTGGGGGGAGATTACAATGAGCAGTTCTTC. Translation: CSVVGGDYNEQFF.

The rearrangement uses TRBV2 and TRBJ1-3; no firm D call. Trimming shortened V by 1 base and J by 2 bases, and 9 bases separated the two germline ends. From germline, CDR1 is SNHLY and CDR2 FYNNEI. The CDR3 sequence is 15 residues long. CDR3 coding DNA: TGTGCCAGCAGTGAAGGTCCGGCCCCTGGAAACACCATATATTTT. Translating it yields CASSEGPAPGNTIYF.

The table lists this clonotype with many counts. The V gene is TRBV4-1, the J gene TRBJ2-7; D gene unclear. V lost 0 bases to trimming and J lost 2 bases, with 11 bases between them. CDR1 MGHRA and CDR2 YSYEKL come from the germline V gene. This CDR3 is 15 amino acids long. CDR3 coding DNA: TGCGCCAGCAGCCAAGAGTATGCAGCCCCCTACGAGCAGTACTTC. Its protein product is CASSQEYAAPYEQYF.

This clonotype has ten or more counts. The chain carries TRBV20-1 and TRBJ1-4; D is ambiguous. V shed 5 bases and J shed 5 bases, with 3 bases lying between them. CDR3 size: 10 residues. Germline CDR1 DFQATT, CDR2 SNEGSKA (reference sequence). CDR3 in DNA: TGCAGTGCTGGAAATGAAAAACTGTTTTTT. Translated, it gives CSAGNEKLFF.